The 12 T cell receptor beta chains below all came from one sample that was sequenced in a study of Ad26.COV2.S vaccination and SARS-CoV-2 variants. The protocol was immunoSEQ multiplex PCR, while the TCRdb copy is restricted to in-frame clones and leaves out a portion. The sample comprises 300,000 to 350,000 clones, about 87% of which are singletons, and around 6.4% rests with the top ten. As to treatment: 19 received Ad26.COV2.S at low or high dose, single or two shots; roughly five received placebo; per-sample allocation not given. Samples were taken on day 63 after the first vaccine or placebo injection. Sequencing was performed on peripheral blood, taken in a trial of Ad26.COV2.S vaccine versus placebo. The receptor source for this set is a person aged 18 to 59 who received the Ad26.COV2.S COVID-19 vaccine or a placebo.

The rearrangement links TRBV11-2 to TRBJ2-7, with TRBD1 matching 12 bases. CDR1 SGHAT and CDR2 FQNNGV come from the germline V gene. The CDR3 contains 17 residues. The V segment lost 4 bases and the J segment 0 bases; nucleotides outside the gene matches: 7. DNA for the CDR3: TGTGCCAGCAGCTCCGGGACAGGGGGCGTCCTCTCCTACGAGCAGTACTTC. Protein product: CASSSGTGGVLSYEQYF.

The chain's CDR3 is CASSARDKVYEQYF. The CDR3 DNA follows: TGTGCCAGTAGTGCCCGGGACAAAGTCTACGAGCAGTACTTC. The chain joins TRBV19 to TRBJ2-7, with a weak D call TRBD1 (6 bases). The CDR3 consists of 14 residues. The ends were cut back, 5 bases at V and 3 bases at J, with 14 bases in the middle. Germline-derived CDR1 and CDR2 are LNHDA and SQIVND (reference sequence).

The chain uses TRBV5-1 and TRBJ1-6, with 10 bases fitting TRBD1. V shed 4 bases and J 9 bases; nucleotides not matched to a gene: 7. Germline-derived CDR1 and CDR2 are SGHRS and YFSETQ. The CDR3 loop spans 15 amino acids. The CDR3 loop reads CASSGGQGRSSPLHF. CDR3 in DNA: TGCGCCAGCAGCGGGGGACAGGGGCGTAGTTCACCCCTCCACTTT.

This chain links TRBV3-1 (or the pseudogene TRBV3-2) with TRBJ1-2; 7 bases map to TRBD1. The germline CDR1 and CDR2 sequences are LGHDT and YNNKEL (reference sequence). The CDR3 has 17 residues. Trimming removed 0 bases from V and 6 bases from J; junction bases left unmatched: 13. CDR3 DNA sequence: TGTGCCAGCAGCCAAGATCACCTACAGGGGTTTGGCGATGGCTACACCTTC. It specifies CASSQDHLQGFGDGYTF.

The chain joins TRBV12-3 or TRBV12-4 to TRBJ1-4; no clear D gene. Trimming cost V 4 bases and J 5 bases, with 5 bases left between them. The CDR3 totals 12 residues. The CDR3 here is CASSSENEKLFF. CDR3 in DNA: TGTGCCAGCAGTTCAGAAAATGAAAAACTGTTTTTT.

The chain links TRBV5-5 to TRBJ1-4; possibly TRBD1 for D (5 bases). The CDR3 has 14 amino acids. Per the germline V gene, CDR1 is SGHKS and CDR2 is YYEKEE (reference sequence). V was trimmed by 2 bases and J by 8 bases, leaving 13 bases between them. This chain's CDR3 is CASSFSGRGEKLFF. The CDR3 DNA reads TGTGCCAGCAGCTTCTCAGGGCGAGGGGAAAAACTGTTTTTT.

This chain uses TRBV3-1 (or the pseudogene TRBV3-2) with TRBJ1-1, with D tentatively TRBD1 (6 bases). The germline V gene encodes CDR1 LGHDT and CDR2 YNNKEL (reference sequence). The CDR3 has 13 residues. Trimming removed 8 bases at V and 0 bases at J, with 10 bases between. As DNA, the CDR3 is TGTGCCAGCGTAAGGGGGGTGAACACTGAAGCTTTCTTT. Protein: CASVRGVNTEAFF.

The gene calls are TRBV5-1 and TRBJ2-5; D is possibly TRBD1 (6 bases). The germline V gene has CDR1 SGHRS and CDR2 YFSETQ. The V end lost 4 bases, the J end lost 0 bases, and 10 bases lay between the germline ends. CDR3 length equals 14 residues. The CDR3 sequence: CASSKGGYQETQYF. The CDR3 DNA reads as TGCGCCAGCAGCAAAGGGGGATACCAAGAGACCCAGTACTTC.

This clone showed up just a few times. The chain is built from TRBV6-4 and TRBJ2-2; unclear D gene. Looked up from germline, CDR1 is MRHNA and CDR2 is SNTAGT. Trimming cost V 2 bases and J 6 bases, with 7 bases left between them. The CDR3 sequence is 13 residues long. The chain's CDR3 is CASSDGAAGELFF. The CDR3 bases are TGTGCCAGCAGTGACGGCGCGGCCGGGGAGCTGTTTTTT.

This chain joins TRBV7-8 and TRBJ1-2; tentatively, D is TRBD1 (5 bases). Germline CDR1 and CDR2: SGHVS and FQNEAQ. Trimming pared 1 base from V and 7 bases from J, leaving 16 bases between. This CDR3 is built from 15 residues. The chain's CDR3 is CASSLGTGLAGGYTF. Here the CDR3 DNA reads TGTGCCAGCAGCTTAGGTACAGGTTTAGCTGGTGGCTACACCTTC.

The chain combines TRBV14 with TRBJ2-6; D unclear. Germline-derived CDR1 and CDR2 are SGHDN and FVKESK. V gave up 3 bases and J gave up 0 bases, with 12 bases separating them. The CDR3 is 17 residues long. This CDR3 reads CASSHAAGGSGANVLTF. The CDR3 DNA reads TGTGCCAGCAGCCATGCAGCAGGTGGCTCTGGGGCCAACGTCCTGACTTTC.

In nucleotides, the CDR3 is TGTGCCAGTAAAGGTTTGTTATCAGGGACGAATCAGCCCCAGCATTTT. This translates into CASKGLLSGTNQPQHF. The genes are TRBV19 and TRBJ1-5, with D possibly being TRBD1 (5 bases). The germline V gene has CDR1 LNHDA and CDR2 SQIVND (reference sequence). Trimming took off 7 bases at V and 4 bases at J, with 20 bases between the two ends. The CDR3 has 16 residues.